These 24 T cell receptor beta chains share one sample of origin, sequenced in a study of blood T cells in healthy people across ages. Combining a sample-barcoded 5' primer with a J-beta primer mix, a second PCR ran for roughly 6 to 12 cycles. TCRdb reprocessed the 5' RACE reads with MiXCR, giving one entry per CDR3 protein. The sample yields about 640,000 distinct CDR3 sequences, about 54% seen once. Sequences were obtained from blood. These receptor sequences come from a man in his fifties or sixties in good health.

Remarks on this clonotype: A clone one base away is much larger, so this may be a read error. The chain recombines TRBV11-3 with TRBJ2-5, with 10 nucleotides matching TRBD1. After removal of 5 bases from V and 7 bases from J, the junction contained 10 bases not matched to a gene. Germline V gives CDR1 SGHNT, CDR2 YENEEA. This CDR3 has 15 amino acids. The CDR3 DNA reads as TGTGCCAGCAGCCGCCGGACAGGGGGAGATGGGACCCAGTACTTC. Translation gives CASSRRTGGDGTQYF.

CDR3: CSAIVGAEAFF. The CDR3 nucleotides are TGCAGTGCCATCGTCGGAGCTGAAGCTTTCTTT. J is TRBJ1-1 and V is TRBV20-1; D is uncertain. Germline V gene lookup returns CDR1 DFQATT and CDR2 SNEGSKA (reference sequence). The ends were cut back, 6 bases at V and 6 bases at J, with 11 bases in the middle. This CDR3 contains 11 residues.

This clonotype came up a few times. The chain has TRBV4-1 and TRBJ2-1; 8 bases fit TRBD1. Germline CDR1 is MGHRA and CDR2 is YSYEKL. This CDR3 spans 18 amino acids. V trimming: 6 bases; J trimming: 5 bases; junction bases outside the gene matches: 18. The CDR3 sequence: CASSLMGTGTGRNNEQFF. The CDR3 DNA reads as TGCGCCAGCAGTCTAATGGGAACCGGGACAGGTAGGAACAATGAGCAGTTCTTC.

This chain uses TRBV7-2 with TRBJ2-4; a weak D match, TRBD2 (5 bases). V was cut by 2 bases and J by 0 bases, with 11 bases left in between. The germline V gene encodes CDR1 SGHTA and CDR2 FQGNSA. CDR3 length equals 16 residues. The chain's CDR3 is CASSLFPGLAKNIQYF. The CDR3 nucleotides read TGTGCCAGCAGCTTATTCCCCGGACTAGCCAAAAACATTCAGTACTTC.

The chain couples TRBV20-1 to TRBJ2-5; 9 positions match TRBD1. CDR3 length: 13 amino acids. V trimming: 4 bases; J trimming: 5 bases; junction bases outside the gene matches: 5. Germline loops: CDR1 DFQATT, CDR2 SNEGSKA (reference sequence). The CDR3 nucleotides read TGCAGTGCTAATAACAGGGGGCTGGAGACCCAGTACTTC. Protein: CSANNRGLETQYF.

In DNA, the CDR3 is TGCAGTGCTAGTGGGGGACAGGGTTTCCATGAGCAGTTCTTC. It translates to CSASGGQGFHEQFF. The J gene is TRBJ2-1, the V gene TRBV20-1; 9 positions match TRBD1. This CDR3 contains 14 residues. Looked up from germline, CDR1 is DFQATT and CDR2 is SNEGSKA (reference sequence). V dropped 3 bases and J dropped 8; count of bases not matched to a gene: 8.

The chain uses TRBV6-1 and TRBJ1-2; tentatively, D is TRBD1 (5 bases). The CDR3 contains 13 residues. The V gene lost 6 bases and the J gene lost 4 bases, with 12 bases spanning the gap. The germline CDR1 and CDR2 sequences are MNHNS and SASEGT. CDR3 loop: CASSGDSSYGYTF. The CDR3 nucleotides read TGTGCCAGCAGCGGCGACAGTTCCTATGGCTACACCTTC.

CDR3 amino acids: CASSYSGQGAVYEQYF. CDR3 sequence (DNA): TGTGCCAGCAGTTACTCGGGGCAGGGGGCCGTCTACGAGCAGTACTTC. V gene TRBV6-6 combines with J gene TRBJ2-5; 8 nucleotides align to TRBD1. Matching the DNA end better, TRBJ2-7 makes the J call doubtful. The CDR3 has 16 amino acids. The germline V gene encodes CDR1 MNHNY and CDR2 SVGAGI (reference sequence).

In its sample, this clonotype was seen a few times. The gene calls are TRBV20-1 and TRBJ1-1, with D possibly TRBD1 on 6 matching bases. From germline, CDR1 is DFQATT and CDR2 SNEGSKA (reference sequence). The CDR3 totals 14 residues. Trimming left V 5 bases short and J 3 bases short, with 16 bases between. CDR3 nucleotide sequence: TGCAGTGCTTGGCGAAGGGGGGCGGACACTGAAGCTTTCTTT. This encodes CSAWRRGADTEAFF.

This clonotype was counted a few times. The V and J genes are TRBV28 and TRBJ1-2, with D tentatively TRBD1 (6 bases). The V and J ends lost 5 bases and 6 bases respectively, with 22 bases between them. The CDR3 consists of 16 residues. Looked up from germline, CDR1 is MDHEN and CDR2 is SYDVKM. As DNA, the CDR3 is TGTGCCAGCAGTCTTGCCACCGAAACAGGGAGGCATGGCTACACCTTC. It specifies CASSLATETGRHGYTF.

This rearrangement joins TRBV5-1 to TRBJ2-1; D is unclear. The V end lost 5 bases, the J end lost 5 bases, and 14 bases lay between the germline ends. Per germline, CDR1 SGHRS and CDR2 YFSETQ. The CDR3 runs to 14 residues. DNA of the CDR3: TGCGCCAGCAGTCCGACGGCTAACAACAATGAGCAGTTCTTC. Protein sequence: CASSPTANNNEQFF.

The genes are TRBV7-9 and TRBJ2-7, with D possibly TRBD1 on 6 matching bases. This CDR3 is 16 amino acids long. Germline V gene lookup returns CDR1 SEHNR and CDR2 FQNEAQ (reference sequence). The V end was cut by 4 bases, the J end by 0 bases, with 16 bases between. CDR3 residues: CASSSSPTGSSYEQYF. DNA for the CDR3: TGTGCCAGCAGCTCTTCACCTACAGGGAGCTCCTACGAGCAGTACTTC.

The chain is built from TRBV10-3 and TRBJ1-1, with D possibly TRBD1 on 6 matching bases. The CDR3 length is 17 residues. Trimming left V 0 bases short and J 1 base short, with 15 bases between. CDR1 and CDR2 (germline): ENHRY, SYGVKD. The CDR3, as DNA: TGTGCCATCAGTGAGTCGACGTATACAGGGCCGAACACTGAAGCTTTCTTT. It is translated as CAISESTYTGPNTEAFF.

This clonotype was recorded once. The CDR3 reads CASSTRQGSQPQHF. The CDR3 coding sequence is TGTGCCAGCAGCACCCGACAGGGGTCTCAGCCCCAGCATTTT. The V and J genes are TRBV7-2 and TRBJ1-5, with 8 bases that match TRBD1. V gave up 5 bases and J gave up 6 bases; unmatched junction bases: 6. Germline loops: CDR1 SGHTA, CDR2 FQGNSA. The CDR3 is 14 residues long.

In regard to this clonotype: A much more abundant neighbour one base away suggests this may be a read error. The V and J genes are TRBV4-1 and TRBJ1-4; maybe TRBD1 (5 bases). V was clipped by 1 base and J by 3 bases, with 12 bases between them. The V gene's germline CDR1 is MGHRA and CDR2 YSYEKL. CDR3 length equals 16 residues. CDR3 sequence reads: CASSQVETDSNEKLFF. The CDR3 DNA is TGCGCCAGCAGCCAAGTTGAGACAGACTCTAATGAAAAACTGTTTTTT.

J is TRBJ2-4 and V is TRBV6-1, with D uncertain. Germline-derived CDR1 and CDR2 are MNHNS and SASEGT. V was cut by 1 base and J by 0 bases, with 7 bases left in between. CDR3 length: 15 amino acids. Here the CDR3 DNA reads TGTGCCAGCAGTGAAGGCAGCGCAGCCAAAAACATTCAGTACTTC. As protein: CASSEGSAAKNIQYF.

This chain connects TRBV7-9 to TRBJ1-2; perhaps TRBD1 as D (5 bases). Trimming cost V 1 base and J 4 bases, with 13 bases left between them. This CDR3 region has 15 residues. CDR1 is SEHNR, CDR2 FQNEAQ, per germline (reference sequence). CDR3 sequence (DNA): TGTGCCAGCAGCTTAGAAGGGGTAGTCGGCTATGGCTACACCTTC. Residues: CASSLEGVVGYGYTF.

The J gene is TRBJ2-1, the V gene TRBV6-6; 10 bases are shared with TRBD1. V was clipped by 2 bases and J by 5 bases; unmatched bases: 3. CDR1 and CDR2 from the germline V gene are MNHNY and SVGAGI (reference sequence). The CDR3 has 15 residues. The CDR3 coding sequence is TGTGCCAGCAGTTACCCGGGACAGGGGAACAATGAGCAGTTCTTC. Translation gives CASSYPGQGNNEQFF.

For this clonotype: The final CDR3 position lacks the conserved phenylalanine or tryptophan, pointing to a likely read error. Because the CDR3's place on the DNA is in doubt, the DNA is left out and the CDR3 is given as listed by TCRdb. V and J are TRBV24-1 and TRBJ1-5; the DNA was not compared with TRBD1, the D call given in the table. The CDR3 adds up to 15 amino acids, both ends counted. Germline lookup yields CDR1 KGHDR and CDR2 SFDVKD. CDR3 in amino acids: CATSDGGQGRQPQQV.

The chain carries TRBV20-1 and TRBJ1-4, with D possibly TRBD1 on 5 matching bases. Trimming pared 6 bases from V and 4 bases from J, leaving 18 bases between. The CDR3 covers 15 residues. From germline, CDR1 is DFQATT and CDR2 SNEGSKA (reference sequence). The chain's CDR3 is CSANRRGGSNEKLFF. The CDR3 coding sequence is TGCAGTGCCAACCGTAGGGGCGGAAGTAATGAAAAACTGTTTTTT.

The chain couples TRBV5-4 to TRBJ1-1; TRBD1 matches 10 bases. J gave up 1 base and V 3 bases, and 6 bases lay outside the gene matches. The CDR3 is 16 residues long. Germline values: CDR1 SGHNT, CDR2 YYREEE (reference sequence). CDR3 DNA: TGTGCCAGCAGCTCCGGGACAGGGGCGGGGAACACTGAAGCTTTCTTT. This sequence encodes CASSSGTGAGNTEAFF.

The rearrangement joins TRBV6-5 to TRBJ2-3; D may be TRBD1 (5 bases). This CDR3 comprises 14 residues. V dropped 7 bases and J dropped 1 base, with 12 bases sitting between them. Germline V gene data show CDR1 as MNHEY and CDR2 as SVGAGI. Written as DNA, the CDR3 is TGTGCCAGCACTAAAGGGGATGGCACAGATACGCAGTATTTT. This encodes CASTKGDGTDTQYF.

Of note for this clonotype: Mismatch with germline at one junction end may stem from a read error. The genes are TRBV27 and TRBJ1-6, with 7 bases that match TRBD1. This CDR3 region has 15 residues. Germline V CDR1 and CDR2: MNHEY, SMNVEV (reference sequence). CDR3 residues: CVSSSLQGPNSPLHF. For the CDR3, the DNA is TGTGTCAGCAGTTCCCTACAGGGGCCCAATTCACCCCTCCACTTT.

This clonotype was seen more than once but under ten times. The chain couples TRBV29-1 to TRBJ1-1; a possible D gene is TRBD1 (5 bases). The V and J ends lost 5 bases and 3 bases respectively, with 13 bases between them. Looked up from germline, CDR1 is SQVTM and CDR2 is ANQGSEA. This CDR3 is 13 amino acids long. The DNA of the CDR3 is TGCAGCGTTTCTACGGGGGGAGACACTGAAGCTTTCTTT. As protein: CSVSTGGDTEAFF. Together with reference TRBV29-1 and TRBJ1-1, the CDR3 gives the full variable domain: SAVISQKPSRDICQRGTSLTIQCQVDSQVTMMFWYRQQPGQSLTLIATANQGSEATYESGFVIDKFPISRPNLTFSTLTVSNMSPEDSSIYLCSVSTGGDTEAFFGQGTRLTVV.